The sequence of this TCR beta chain was determined in a study of glioma-infiltrating T cells after dendritic cell vaccination. This CDR3 has 17 amino acids. The germline V and J ends were trimmed by 10 bases and 5 bases, with 29 bases remaining between them. The germline CDR1 and CDR2 sequences are SGHRS and YFSETQ. As for time point: after dendritic cell vaccination, including at tumor progression/relapse. Generated by immunoSEQ multiplex PCR, the TCRdb table keeps only in-frame clones and is missing some. The sample lists fewer than 65,000 clones, approximately 89% seen once, with roughly 5.4% in the top ten.

This receptor was taken from a human donor with glioblastoma. The J gene is TRBJ2-3, the V gene TRBV5-1; D might be TRBD2 (5 bases). This sample comprised blood, obtained after dendritic cell vaccination. The CDR3 sequence: CAGTHLGDGKVGDTQYF. Here the CDR3 DNA reads TGCGCCGGCACCCATCTTGGTGACGGGAAAGTCGGAGATACGCAGTATTTT.